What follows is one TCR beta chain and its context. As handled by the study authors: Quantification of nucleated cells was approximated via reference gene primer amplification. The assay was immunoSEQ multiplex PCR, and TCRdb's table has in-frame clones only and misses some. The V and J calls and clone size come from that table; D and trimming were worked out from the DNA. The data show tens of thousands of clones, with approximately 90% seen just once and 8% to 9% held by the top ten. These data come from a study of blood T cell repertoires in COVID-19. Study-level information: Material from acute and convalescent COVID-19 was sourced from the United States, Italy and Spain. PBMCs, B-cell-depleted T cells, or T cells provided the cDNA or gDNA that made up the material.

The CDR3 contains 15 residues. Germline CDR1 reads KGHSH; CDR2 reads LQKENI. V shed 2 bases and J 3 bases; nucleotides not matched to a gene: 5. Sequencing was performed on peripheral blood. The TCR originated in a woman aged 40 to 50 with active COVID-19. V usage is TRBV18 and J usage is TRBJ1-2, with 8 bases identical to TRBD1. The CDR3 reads CASSPGQGGDYGYTF. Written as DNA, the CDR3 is TGTGCCAGCTCACCAGGACAGGGAGGAGACTATGGCTACACCTTC.